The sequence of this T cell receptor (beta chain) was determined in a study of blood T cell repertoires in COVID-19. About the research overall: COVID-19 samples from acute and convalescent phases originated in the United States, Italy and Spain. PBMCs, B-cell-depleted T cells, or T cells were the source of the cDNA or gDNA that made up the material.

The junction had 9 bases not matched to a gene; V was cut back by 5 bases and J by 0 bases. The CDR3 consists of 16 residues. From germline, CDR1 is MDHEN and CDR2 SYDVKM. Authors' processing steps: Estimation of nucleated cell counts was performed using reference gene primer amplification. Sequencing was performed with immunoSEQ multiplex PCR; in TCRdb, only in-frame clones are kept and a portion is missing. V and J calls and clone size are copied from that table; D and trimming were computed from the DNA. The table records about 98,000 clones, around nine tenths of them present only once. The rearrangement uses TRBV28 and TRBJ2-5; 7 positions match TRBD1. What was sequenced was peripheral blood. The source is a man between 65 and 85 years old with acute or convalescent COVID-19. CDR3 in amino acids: CASSRFGQVNQETQYF. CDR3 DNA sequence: TGTGCCAGCAGTCGCTTCGGACAGGTAAACCAAGAGACCCAGTACTTC.